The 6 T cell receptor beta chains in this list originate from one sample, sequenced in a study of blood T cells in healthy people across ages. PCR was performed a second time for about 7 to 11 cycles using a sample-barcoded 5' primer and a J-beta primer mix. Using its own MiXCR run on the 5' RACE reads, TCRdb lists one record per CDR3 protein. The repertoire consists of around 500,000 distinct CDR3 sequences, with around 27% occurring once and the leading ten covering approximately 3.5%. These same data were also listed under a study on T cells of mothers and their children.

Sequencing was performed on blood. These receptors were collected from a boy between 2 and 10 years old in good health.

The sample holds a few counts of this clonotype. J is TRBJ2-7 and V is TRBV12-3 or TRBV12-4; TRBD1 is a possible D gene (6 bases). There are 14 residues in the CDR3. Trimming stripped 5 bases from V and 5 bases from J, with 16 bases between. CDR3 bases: TGTGCCAGCAGTCCCATGACAGGTCCAAACGAGCAGTACTTC. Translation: CASSPMTGPNEQYF.

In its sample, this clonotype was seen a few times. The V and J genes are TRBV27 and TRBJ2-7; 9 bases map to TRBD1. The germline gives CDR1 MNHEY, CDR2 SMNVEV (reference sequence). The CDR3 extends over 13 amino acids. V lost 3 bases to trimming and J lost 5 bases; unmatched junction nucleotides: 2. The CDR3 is CASSFRQGDEQYF. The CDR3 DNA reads TGTGCCAGCAGTTTCCGACAGGGGGACGAGCAGTACTTC.

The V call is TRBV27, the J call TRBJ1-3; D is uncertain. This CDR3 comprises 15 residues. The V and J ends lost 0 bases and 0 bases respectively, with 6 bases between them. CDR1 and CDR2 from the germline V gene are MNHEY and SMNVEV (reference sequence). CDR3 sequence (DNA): TGTGCCAGCAGTTTATCGGCAGCCTCTGGAAACACCATATATTTT. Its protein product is CASSLSAASGNTIYF.

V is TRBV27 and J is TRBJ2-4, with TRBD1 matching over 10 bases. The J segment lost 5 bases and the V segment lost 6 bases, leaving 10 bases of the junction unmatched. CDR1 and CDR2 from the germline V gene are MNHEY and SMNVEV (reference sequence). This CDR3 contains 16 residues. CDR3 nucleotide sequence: TGTGCCAGCAGCCACCGGGACAGGGGAGGCGAAAACATTCAGTACTTC. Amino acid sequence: CASSHRDRGGENIQYF.

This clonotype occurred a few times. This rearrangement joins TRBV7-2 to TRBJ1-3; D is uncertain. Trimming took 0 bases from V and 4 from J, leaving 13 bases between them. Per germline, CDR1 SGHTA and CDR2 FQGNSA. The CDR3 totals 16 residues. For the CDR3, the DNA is TGTGCCAGCAGCTTAGCCTTAGGGTTTAACGGAAACACCATATATTTT. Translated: CASSLALGFNGNTIYF.

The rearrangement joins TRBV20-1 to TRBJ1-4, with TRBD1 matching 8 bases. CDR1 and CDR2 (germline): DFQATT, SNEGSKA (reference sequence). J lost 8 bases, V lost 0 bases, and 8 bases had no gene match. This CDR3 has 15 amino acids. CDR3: CSARDGRQGMEKLFF. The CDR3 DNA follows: TGCAGTGCTAGAGACGGTAGACAGGGGATGGAAAAACTGTTTTTT.